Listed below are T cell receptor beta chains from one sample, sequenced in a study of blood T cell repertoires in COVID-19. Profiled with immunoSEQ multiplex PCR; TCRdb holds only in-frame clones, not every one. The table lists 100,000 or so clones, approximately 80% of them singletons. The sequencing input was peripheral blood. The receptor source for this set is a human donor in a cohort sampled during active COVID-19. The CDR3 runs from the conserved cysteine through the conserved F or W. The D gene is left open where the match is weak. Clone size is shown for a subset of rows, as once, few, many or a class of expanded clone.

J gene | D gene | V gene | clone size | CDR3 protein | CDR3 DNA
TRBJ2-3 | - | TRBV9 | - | CASSVEQGRTDTQYF | TGTGCCAGCAGCGTCGAACAGGGGAGGACAGATACGCAGTATTTT
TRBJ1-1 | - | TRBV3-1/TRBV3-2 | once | CASSRGDLSTEAFF | TGTGCCAGCAGCCGGGGGGATCTTAGCACTGAAGCTTTCTTT
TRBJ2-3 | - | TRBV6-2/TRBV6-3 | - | CASSYLAYTQYF | TGTGCCAGCAGTTACCTAGCCTATACGCAGTATTTT
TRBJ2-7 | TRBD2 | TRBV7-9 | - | CASSLDRAVAGGYEQYF | TGTGCCAGCAGCTTAGATCGAGCGGTAGCGGGGGGATACGAGCAGTACTTC
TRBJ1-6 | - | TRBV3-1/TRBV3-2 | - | CASSPRGGPNSPLHF | TGTGCCAGCAGCCCCCGGGGTGGACCCAATTCACCCCTCCACTTT
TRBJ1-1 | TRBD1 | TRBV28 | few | CASSLGTVLNTEAFF | TGTGCCAGCAGTTTGGGGACAGTTTTGAACACTGAAGCTTTCTTT
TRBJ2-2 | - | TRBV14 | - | CASSQQRTTNTGELFF | TGTGCCAGCAGCCAACAGAGGACAACGAACACCGGGGAGCTGTTTTTT
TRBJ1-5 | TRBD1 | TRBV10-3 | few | CAIRDRENQPQHF | TGTGCCATCCGGGACAGGGAGAATCAGCCCCAGCATTTT
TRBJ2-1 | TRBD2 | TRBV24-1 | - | CATSDPGTSGNEQFF | TGTGCCACCAGTGATCCCGGGACTAGCGGCAATGAGCAGTTCTTC
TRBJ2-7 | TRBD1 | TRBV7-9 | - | CASSLQGVNYEQYF | TGTGCCAGCAGCTTGCAGGGGGTCAACTACGAGCAGTACTTC
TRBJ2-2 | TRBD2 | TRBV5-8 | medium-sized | CASSLELAGGHTGELFF | TGTGCCAGCAGCTTGGAACTAGCGGGGGGTCACACCGGGGAGCTGTTTTTT
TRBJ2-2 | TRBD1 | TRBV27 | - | CASSPYGQGVSVVNTGELFF | TGTGCCAGCAGCCCTTACGGACAGGGGGTTTCGGTGGTGAACACCGGGGAGCTGTTTTTT
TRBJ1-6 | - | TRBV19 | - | CASSIQRSHNSPLHF | TGTGCCAGTAGTATTCAGCGAAGCCACAATTCACCCCTCCACTTT